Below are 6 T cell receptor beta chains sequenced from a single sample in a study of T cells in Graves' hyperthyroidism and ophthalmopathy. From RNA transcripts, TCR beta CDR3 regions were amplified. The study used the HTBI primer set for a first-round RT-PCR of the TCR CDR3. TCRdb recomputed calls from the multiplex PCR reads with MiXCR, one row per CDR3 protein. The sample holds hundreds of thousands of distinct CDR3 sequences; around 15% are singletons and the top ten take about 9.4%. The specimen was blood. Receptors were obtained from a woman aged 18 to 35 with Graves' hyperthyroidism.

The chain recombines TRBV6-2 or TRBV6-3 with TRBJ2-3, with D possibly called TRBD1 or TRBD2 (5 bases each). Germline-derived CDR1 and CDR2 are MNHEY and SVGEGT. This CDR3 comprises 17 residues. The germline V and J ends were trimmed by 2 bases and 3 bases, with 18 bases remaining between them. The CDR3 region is CASSYGGVLVGTDTQYF. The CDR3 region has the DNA TGTGCCAGCAGTTACGGGGGTGTGTTAGTCGGGACAGATACGCAGTATTTT.

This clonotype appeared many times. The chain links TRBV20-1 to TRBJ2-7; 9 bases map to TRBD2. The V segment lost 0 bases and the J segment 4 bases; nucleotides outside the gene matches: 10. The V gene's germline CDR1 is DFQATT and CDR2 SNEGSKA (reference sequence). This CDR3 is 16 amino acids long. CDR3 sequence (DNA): TGCAGTGCTAGAGATAAATTTGCGCGGGAGGGGTACGAGCAGTACTTC. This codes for CSARDKFAREGYEQYF.

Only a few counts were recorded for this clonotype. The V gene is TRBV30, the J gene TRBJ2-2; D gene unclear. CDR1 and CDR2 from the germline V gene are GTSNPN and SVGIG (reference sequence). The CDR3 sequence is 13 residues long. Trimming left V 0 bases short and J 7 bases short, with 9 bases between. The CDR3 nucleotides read TGTGCCTGGAGTGTATTGCCGGGCGGGGAGCTGTTTTTT. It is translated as CAWSVLPGGELFF.

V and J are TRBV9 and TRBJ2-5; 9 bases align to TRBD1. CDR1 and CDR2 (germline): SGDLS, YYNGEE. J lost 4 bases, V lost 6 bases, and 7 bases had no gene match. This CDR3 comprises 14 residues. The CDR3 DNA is TGTGCCAGCACACGGACAGGGGAGGGAGAGACCCAGTACTTC. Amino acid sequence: CASTRTGEGETQYF.

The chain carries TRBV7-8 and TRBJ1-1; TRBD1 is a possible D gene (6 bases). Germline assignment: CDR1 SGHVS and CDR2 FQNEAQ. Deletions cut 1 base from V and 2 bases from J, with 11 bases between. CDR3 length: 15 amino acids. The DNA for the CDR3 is TGTGCCAGCAGCTTAGAGGGGGACACCAACACTGAAGCTTTCTTT. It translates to CASSLEGDTNTEAFF.

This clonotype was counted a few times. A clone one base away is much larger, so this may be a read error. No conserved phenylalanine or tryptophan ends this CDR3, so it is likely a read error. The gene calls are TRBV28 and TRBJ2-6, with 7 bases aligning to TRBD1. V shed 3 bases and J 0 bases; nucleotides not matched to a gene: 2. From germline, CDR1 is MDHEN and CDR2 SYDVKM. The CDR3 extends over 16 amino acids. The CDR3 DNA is TGTGCCAGCAGTTTGCCAGGGGGCTCTGGGGCCAACGTCCTGACTTCC. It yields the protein CASSLPGGSGANVLTS.